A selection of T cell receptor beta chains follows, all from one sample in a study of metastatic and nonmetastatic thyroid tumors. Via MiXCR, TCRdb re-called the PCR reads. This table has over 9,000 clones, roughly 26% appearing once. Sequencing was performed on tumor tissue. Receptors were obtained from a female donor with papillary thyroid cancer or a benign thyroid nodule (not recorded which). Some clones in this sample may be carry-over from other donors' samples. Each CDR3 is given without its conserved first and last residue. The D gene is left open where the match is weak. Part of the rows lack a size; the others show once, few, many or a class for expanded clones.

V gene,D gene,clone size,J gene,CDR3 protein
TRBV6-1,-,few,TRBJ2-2,ASSGSTFLGTGELF
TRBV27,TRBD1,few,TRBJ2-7,ASSKLGQGADYEQY
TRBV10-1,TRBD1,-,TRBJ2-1,ASSTGTGVYNEQF
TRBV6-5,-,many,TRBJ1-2,ASSYGTYGYT
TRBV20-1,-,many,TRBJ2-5,RVADQETQY
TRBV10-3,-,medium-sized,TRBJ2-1,AISVGTRGGRGIYNEQF
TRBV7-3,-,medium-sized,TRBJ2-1,ASSPQGRYNEQF
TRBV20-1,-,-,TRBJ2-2,SVTGRGTGELF
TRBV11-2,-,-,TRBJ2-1,ASSLEGDTYNEQF
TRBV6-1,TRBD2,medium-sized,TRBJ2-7,ASSGGGKVYEQY
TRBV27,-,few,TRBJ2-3,ASTTLGDTQY
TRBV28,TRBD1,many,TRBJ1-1,ASSASGQANTEAF
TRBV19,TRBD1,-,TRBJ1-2,ASSASGQGHNYGYT
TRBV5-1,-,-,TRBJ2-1,ASSLDLGGGNEQF
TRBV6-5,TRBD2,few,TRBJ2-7,ASSYSRGPSGVREQY
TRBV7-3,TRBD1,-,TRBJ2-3,ASSLRQGAADTQY
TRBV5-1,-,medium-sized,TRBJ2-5,ASSTGPRQEETQY
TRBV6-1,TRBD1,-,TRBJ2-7,ASKEDRGGEQY
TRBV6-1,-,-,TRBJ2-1,AGRDSNNEQF
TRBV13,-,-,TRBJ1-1,ASSYRGGTAEAF
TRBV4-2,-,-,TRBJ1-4,ASSQQTVSTNEKLF
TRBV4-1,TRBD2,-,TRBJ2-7,ASSHPTSGSYEQY
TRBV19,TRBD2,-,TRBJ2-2,ASEVGGGSAGELF
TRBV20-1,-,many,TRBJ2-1,SARDGDLYNEQF
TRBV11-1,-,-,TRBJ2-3,ASTLLASPTDTQY
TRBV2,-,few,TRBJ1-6,ASSEYGENSPLH
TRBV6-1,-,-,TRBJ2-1,ASSESPSRYNEQF
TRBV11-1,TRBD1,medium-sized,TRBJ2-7,ASSLTAGGSYEQY
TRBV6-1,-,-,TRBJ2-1,ASSEDPSGSKEQF
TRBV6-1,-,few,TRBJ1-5,ASSEGGGNQPQH
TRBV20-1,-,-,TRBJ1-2,SAREGQRGYGYT
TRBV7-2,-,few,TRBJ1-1,ASSPQGLVNTEAF
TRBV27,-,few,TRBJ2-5,ASTRRGGQETQY
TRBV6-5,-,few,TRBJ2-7,ASSYSVVDSAEQY
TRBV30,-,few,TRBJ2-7,ARSVTGQGYEQY
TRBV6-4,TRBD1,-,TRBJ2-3,ASSRTGGTTDTQY
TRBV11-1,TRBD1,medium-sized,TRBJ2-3,ASSPGQGALSDTQY
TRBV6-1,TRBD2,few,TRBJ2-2,ASRATSGHTGELF
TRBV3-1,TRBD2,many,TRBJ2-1,ASSQGGSGSLRYNEQF
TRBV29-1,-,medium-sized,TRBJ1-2,SVEDRFIGYT
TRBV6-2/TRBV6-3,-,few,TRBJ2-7,ASCLMADLTYEQY
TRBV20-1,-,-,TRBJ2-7,SASDGVSSYEQY
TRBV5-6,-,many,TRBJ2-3,ASSLAWGGGTDTQY
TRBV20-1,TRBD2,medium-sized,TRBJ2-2,SARDASGRDVGELF
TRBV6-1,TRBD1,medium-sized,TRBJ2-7,ASKGNRGRPG